Each of the 28 T cell receptor beta chains below was sequenced from the same sample in a study of blood T cell repertoires in COVID-19. The method was immunoSEQ multiplex PCR; TCRdb's version includes in-frame clones alone and lacks a portion of them. The sample contains hundreds of thousands of clones, 80% to 90% of which appear only once. The source material was peripheral blood. The source is a woman aged 40 to 50 with active or convalescent COVID-19.

This clone has only a few counts. At one of its ends the junction is not consistent with the germline gene, which may arise from a read error. The chain carries TRBV7-9 and TRBJ1-3; the D gene is possibly TRBD1 (6 bases). The CDR3 spans 10 residues. The germline CDR1 and CDR2 sequences are SEHNR and FQNEAQ (reference sequence). The CDR3 spells CASSSDRFLF. CDR3 nucleotides: TGTGCCAGCAGTTCTGACAGGTTCCTTTTT.

The chain recombines TRBV28 with TRBJ2-1; 15 positions agree with TRBD2. V shed 6 bases and J 5 bases; nucleotides not matched to a gene: 5. The CDR3 spans 16 residues. The germline gives CDR1 MDHEN, CDR2 SYDVKM. This CDR3 reads CASSSGTSGGNNEQFF. The CDR3 nucleotides read TGTGCCAGCAGCTCCGGGACTAGCGGGGGGAACAATGAGCAGTTCTTC.

This clone showed up just once. The chain links TRBV6-2 or TRBV6-3 to TRBJ2-7; perhaps TRBD1 as D (6 bases). The ends were cut back, 5 bases at V and 0 bases at J, with 14 bases in the middle. The CDR3 consists of 15 residues. CDR1 MNHEY and CDR2 SVGEGT come from the germline V gene. The CDR3 is CASSQDRPSSYEQYF. In DNA form, the CDR3 reads TGTGCCAGCAGTCAAGACAGGCCGAGCTCCTACGAGCAGTACTTC.

This clone was detected only a few times. The chain uses TRBV12-3 or TRBV12-4 and TRBJ1-2; D gene unclear. V lost 7 bases and J 5 bases, leaving 11 bases between the germline ends. This CDR3 contains 12 residues. The CDR3 coding sequence is TGTGCCAGCACCCTCGGGGTTTATGGCTACACCTTC. This gives the protein CASTLGVYGYTF.

The chain joins TRBV6-5 to TRBJ2-2; 7 bases match TRBD2. Trimming removed 11 bases from V and 7 bases from J; junction bases left unmatched: 10. CDR3 size: 13 residues. Germline lookup yields CDR1 MNHEY and CDR2 SVGAGI. The CDR3 coding sequence is TGTGCCGCCGCGGCGGGGGTAGGCGGGGAGCTGTTTTTT. Amino acids: CAAAAGVGGELFF.

The chain uses TRBV6-5 and TRBJ1-2, with D tentatively TRBD1 (5 bases). Germline V lookup: CDR1 MNHEY, CDR2 SVGAGI. Trimming removed 6 bases from V and 2 bases from J, with 13 bases in between. The CDR3 runs to 14 residues. CDR3 region: CASRRGTSNYGYTF. DNA for the CDR3: TGTGCCAGCAGGCGCGGGACGTCGAACTATGGCTACACCTTC.

V usage is TRBV6-5 and J usage is TRBJ2-7; 7 nucleotides agree with TRBD1. J lost 3 bases, V lost 8 bases, and 4 bases had no gene match. The CDR3 extends over 12 amino acids. Germline CDR1 reads MNHEY; CDR2 reads SVGAGI. CDR3 amino acids: CASRDRIYEQYF. The CDR3 DNA follows: TGTGCCAGCCGGGACAGAATCTACGAGCAGTACTTC.

The V call is TRBV9, the J call TRBJ2-2, with 15 bases matching TRBD2. V shed 3 bases, J shed 5 bases, and the junction held 2 bases outside the gene matches. The CDR3 has 16 residues. Germline values: CDR1 SGDLS, CDR2 YYNGEE. DNA of the CDR3: TGTGCCAGCAGCGCCGGGACTAGCGGGAGGACCGGGGAGCTGTTTTTT. This encodes CASSAGTSGRTGELFF. Supplemented by reference TRBV9 and TRBJ2-2, the full variable domain reads DSGVTQTPKHLITATGQRVTLRCSPRSGDLSVYWYQQSLDQGLQFLIQYYNGEERAKGNILERFSAQQFPDLHSELNLSSLELGDSALYFCASSAGTSGRTGELFFGEGSRLTVL.

The chain combines TRBV20-1 with TRBJ1-2; TRBD1 aligns across 8 bases. After removal of 3 bases from V and 5 bases from J, the junction contained 11 bases not matched to a gene. The germline V gene has CDR1 DFQATT and CDR2 SNEGSKA (reference sequence). CDR3 length: 15 residues. As DNA, the CDR3 is TGCAGTGCTAGTAAAGTGGACAGGGACCTTTATGGCTACACCTTC. It is translated as CSASKVDRDLYGYTF.

As to this clone: The same CDR3 also results from other DNA sequences found in this sample. The rearrangement links TRBV15 to TRBJ1-3, with 7 bases lining up with TRBD1. V dropped 5 bases and J dropped 2; count of bases not matched to a gene: 3. From germline, CDR1 is LNHNV and CDR2 YYDKDF (reference sequence). The CDR3 has 14 amino acids. CDR3 protein: CATSRDRAGNTIYF. DNA for the CDR3: TGTGCCACCAGCCGCGACAGGGCTGGAAACACCATATATTTT.

The rearrangement uses TRBV12-3 or TRBV12-4 and TRBJ2-7; 7 nucleotides match TRBD2. Trimming removed 6 bases from V and 7 bases from J; junction bases left unmatched: 6. The CDR3 spans 12 residues. This chain's CDR3 is CASREPGREQYF. The CDR3 DNA reads as TGTGCCAGCAGAGAGCCCGGGAGGGAGCAGTACTTC.

The gene calls are TRBV28 and TRBJ2-6; no definite D call. Between the trimmed V and J ends, which lost 3 bases and 0 bases, there was a span of 15 bases. The CDR3 loop spans 18 amino acids. Germline V gives CDR1 MDHEN, CDR2 SYDVKM. The CDR3 nucleotides read TGTGCCAGCAGTTTGTGGTCAGGCCCCAGCTCTGGGGCCAACGTCCTGACTTTC. It yields the protein CASSLWSGPSSGANVLTF. Filled out from reference TRBV28 and TRBJ2-6, the complete variable domain reads DVKVTQSSRYLVKRTGEKVFLECVQDMDHENMFWYRQDPGLGLRLIYFSYDVKMKEKGDIPEGYSVSREKKERFSLILESASTNQTSMYLCASSLWSGPSSGANVLTFGAGSRLTVL.

Only a few counts were recorded for this clone. This chain links TRBV29-1 with TRBJ1-5, with D perhaps TRBD1 (6 bases). CDR1 is SQVTM, CDR2 ANQGSEA, per germline. V lost 6 bases to trimming and J lost 3 bases, with 12 bases between them. This CDR3 comprises 13 residues. The CDR3 bases are TGCAGCGTCCTACAGGGTTTCAATCAGCCCCAGCATTTT. This codes for CSVLQGFNQPQHF.

This chain links TRBV6-2 or TRBV6-3 with TRBJ2-1, with unresolved D. This CDR3 spans 12 amino acids. The V and J ends lost 5 bases and 4 bases respectively, with 6 bases between them. Germline loops: CDR1 MNHEY, CDR2 SVGEGT. In DNA, the CDR3 is TGTGCCAGCAGTATTATATACAATGAGCAGTTCTTC. Protein sequence: CASSIIYNEQFF.

This clone is a singleton in its sample. V is TRBV5-1 and J is TRBJ2-1; 9 positions agree with TRBD2. V dropped 0 bases and J dropped 5; count of bases not matched to a gene: 6. The CDR3 has 16 amino acids. From germline, CDR1 is SGHRS and CDR2 YFSETQ. CDR3 sequence: CASSLVRLAENNEQFF. The CDR3 DNA reads TGCGCCAGCAGCTTGGTTCGACTAGCGGAAAACAATGAGCAGTTCTTC.

This chain connects TRBV15 to TRBJ1-5; no firm D call. This CDR3 region has 15 residues. V was shortened by 1 base and J by 0 bases, with 7 bases between the two germline ends. Germline V lookup: CDR1 LNHNV, CDR2 YYDKDF (reference sequence). CDR3 sequence reads: CATSRGRDSNQPQHF. Here the CDR3 DNA reads TGTGCCACCAGCAGAGGACGGGATAGCAATCAGCCCCAGCATTTT.

The V and J genes are TRBV25-1 and TRBJ1-6; the D gene is possibly TRBD1 (6 bases). This CDR3 has 15 residues. Per germline, CDR1 MGHDK and CDR2 SYGVNS. Deletions cut 2 bases from V and 10 bases from J, with 15 bases between. The CDR3 sequence: CASSEKGVRGSPLHF. For the CDR3, the DNA is TGTGCCAGCAGTGAAAAGGGGGTACGGGGCTCACCCCTCCACTTT.

V usage is TRBV24-1 and J usage is TRBJ2-3; TRBD2 might be the D (6 bases). Germline V gene sequence: CDR1 KGHDR, CDR2 SFDVKD. V dropped 9 bases and J dropped 2 bases, with 14 bases sitting between them. This CDR3 is built from 14 residues. The CDR3, as DNA: TGTGCCACCTCGTTGGGGACTTCCACAGATACGCAGTATTTT. Its translation: CATSLGTSTDTQYF.

The chain has TRBV9 and TRBJ1-1; TRBD1 aligns across 10 bases. Germline V lookup: CDR1 SGDLS, CDR2 YYNGEE. V dropped 2 bases and J dropped 3; count of bases not matched to a gene: 13. This CDR3 comprises 18 residues. CDR3 region: CASSVGRDRGFRDTEAFF. As DNA, the CDR3 is TGTGCCAGCAGCGTGGGCCGGGACAGGGGATTTAGGGACACTGAAGCTTTCTTT.

J is TRBJ2-2 and V is TRBV6-5; TRBD2 matches at 8 bases. V shed 4 bases, J shed 6 bases, and the junction held 10 bases outside the gene matches. The CDR3 has 16 amino acids. Germline assignment: CDR1 MNHEY and CDR2 SVGAGI. Here the CDR3 reads CASSSPERGSAGELFF. Here the CDR3 DNA reads TGTGCCAGCAGTTCCCCTGAGCGGGGGAGCGCCGGGGAGCTGTTTTTT.

The chain carries TRBV7-9 and TRBJ1-1; D uncertain. Germline V gene data show CDR1 as SEHNR and CDR2 as FQNEAQ (reference sequence). V was trimmed by 1 base and J by 3 bases, leaving 12 bases between them. This CDR3 is 15 amino acids long. CDR3 bases: TGTGCCAGCAGCTTAGGCTCGGCGGGCGACACTGAAGCTTTCTTT. This sequence encodes CASSLGSAGDTEAFF.

V usage is TRBV2 and J usage is TRBJ2-5; D not resolved. Trimming removed 8 bases from V and 5 bases from J, with 6 bases in between. Germline V gives CDR1 SNHLY, CDR2 FYNNEI. The CDR3 totals 10 residues. As DNA, the CDR3 is TGTGCCAGCGCGGTGGAGACCCAGTACTTC. It is translated as CASAVETQYF.

The J gene is TRBJ1-2, the V gene TRBV20-1, with TRBD1 matching over 9 bases. Unmatched junction bases numbered 10, after V lost 3 bases and J lost 8 bases. The CDR3 totals 14 residues. Germline values: CDR1 DFQATT, CDR2 SNEGSKA (reference sequence). The CDR3 here is CSASAGTGLWGYTF. Here the CDR3 DNA reads TGCAGTGCTAGTGCCGGGACAGGGTTGTGGGGCTACACCTTC.

This chain uses TRBV18 with TRBJ2-7, with 13 positions matching TRBD2. Germline V gives CDR1 KGHSH, CDR2 LQKENI. CDR3 length: 17 amino acids. The V and J ends lost 5 bases and 0 bases, in that order; junction bases with no gene match: 7. The CDR3 region is CASSRTSGSGSSYEQYF. Here the CDR3 DNA reads TGTGCCAGCTCAAGGACTAGCGGGAGTGGGAGCTCCTACGAGCAGTACTTC.

This chain connects TRBV7-3 to TRBJ2-2; 7 nucleotides match TRBD2. V lost 6 bases to trimming and J lost 3 bases; unmatched junction nucleotides: 13. This CDR3 is built from 17 residues. CDR1 is SGHTA and CDR2 is FQGTGA in the germline V gene. CDR3: CASSPTGLADYTGELFF. DNA for the CDR3: TGTGCCAGCAGTCCGACCGGGCTAGCGGATTACACCGGGGAGCTGTTTTTT.

J is TRBJ1-2 and V is TRBV7-9, with D uncertain. Germline V gene sequence: CDR1 SEHNR, CDR2 FQNEAQ (reference sequence). V was trimmed by 0 bases and J by 8 bases, leaving 13 bases between them. The length of the CDR3 is 14 residues. The CDR3 loop is CASSLATPLRGYTF. The CDR3, as DNA: TGTGCCAGCAGCTTAGCGACCCCCTTGAGGGGCTACACCTTC.

The chain combines TRBV4-1 with TRBJ2-7; no clear D. The CDR3 totals 14 residues. V lost 0 bases and J 0 bases, leaving 6 bases between the germline ends. Germline V lookup: CDR1 MGHRA, CDR2 YSYEKL. CDR3 region: CASSQDGFSYEQYF. As DNA, the CDR3 is TGCGCCAGCAGCCAAGATGGCTTCTCCTACGAGCAGTACTTC.

The chain uses TRBV6-1 and TRBJ2-1; D is perhaps TRBD2 (7 bases). This CDR3 region has 17 residues. Germline loops: CDR1 MNHNS, CDR2 SASEGT. Deletions cut 4 bases from V and 8 bases from J, with 24 bases between. The CDR3 DNA reads TGTGCCAGCAGTGTCCCGGGGGGCCTGAATCGGGGCCATGAGCAGTTCTTC. Encoded protein: CASSVPGGLNRGHEQFF.